The clone carrying this T cell receptor (beta chain) was seen only a few times. TCRdb re-analysed the RACE reads in MiXCR, keeping a single row per CDR3 protein. The table includes fewer than 350,000 distinct CDR3 sequences, almost 8% detected once. The data stem from a study of human T cells and chemical hapten exposure. Time point reported: pre-sensitization, week 0. Treatment of the sample: therapeutic diphenylcyclopropenone sensitization with weekly scalp DPC. Germline V gene data show CDR1 as SGDLS and CDR2 as YYNGEE. The CDR3 consists of 14 residues. Trimming left V 4 bases short and J 4 bases short, with 13 bases between.

This TCR was recovered from a man younger than 35 with alopecia areata. Some clones in this sample may be carry-over from other donors' samples. The material was whole blood, obtained in connection with sensitization to the hapten diphenylcyclopropenone (DPC). The chain recombines TRBV9 with TRBJ2-3; D is uncertain. This CDR3 is CASSPRATADTQYF. DNA for the CDR3: TGTGCCAGCAGCCCACGGGCCACTGCAGATACGCAGTATTTT.